Listed below are T cell receptor beta chains from one sample, sequenced in a study of T cells in Graves' hyperthyroidism and ophthalmopathy. A single record per CDR3 protein comes from TCRdb applying MiXCR to the multiplex PCR reads. The data contain about 540,000 distinct CDR3 sequences, around 46% of them seen just once; the ten biggest clones take up about 8%. Sequenced: peripheral blood or thyroid tissue (not recorded which). These receptors came from a woman aged 18-29 years with Graves' hyperthyroidism. CDR3s include the opening cysteine and the closing phenylalanine or tryptophan. The D gene is left open where the match is weak. The size of a clone is reported for some rows only, either as once, few or many, or as a class for expanded clones.

CDR3: CSVTQGAYGYTF
DNA: TGCAGCGTCACACAGGGGGCGTATGGCTACACCTTC
size: NA
J: TRBJ1-2
V: TRBV29-1
D: TRBD1

CDR3: CSAGGTIIHEQFF
DNA: TGCAGTGCCGGAGGGACTATAATACATGAGCAGTTCTTC
size: NA
J: TRBJ2-1
V: TRBV20-1
D: TRBD2

CDR3: CASSYGAAQETQHF
DNA: TGTGCCAGCAGTTACGGAGCCGCCCAGGAGACCCAGCATTTT
size: NA
J: TRBJ1-5
V: TRBV6-5
D: NA

CDR3: CASSHRTSGSADTQYF
DNA: TGTGCCAGCAGCCACAGGACTAGCGGGAGTGCAGATACGCAGTATTTT
size: NA
J: TRBJ2-3
V: TRBV10-2
D: TRBD2

CDR3: CAISGGLAGSADTQYF
DNA: TGTGCCATCAGTGGGGGACTAGCGGGCAGCGCAGATACGCAGTATTTT
size: many
J: TRBJ2-3
V: TRBV10-3
D: TRBD2

CDR3: CASSPRVNYGYTF
DNA: TGCGCCAGCAGCCCCAGGGTTAACTATGGCTACACCTTC
size: many
J: TRBJ1-2
V: TRBV5-1
D: NA

CDR3: CASSEVPTGYHGYTF
DNA: TGTGCCAGCAGTGAGGTCCCGACAGGGTACCATGGCTACACCTTC
size: many
J: TRBJ1-2
V: TRBV2
D: TRBD1

CDR3: CASSVGTYNYEQYF
DNA: TGTGCCAGCAGCGTAGGTACTTACAACTACGAGCAGTACTTC
size: many
J: TRBJ2-7
V: TRBV9
D: NA

CDR3: CASSQESESPLHF
DNA: TGTGCCAGCAGCCAAGAATCGGAATCACCCCTCCACTTT
size: many
J: TRBJ1-6
V: TRBV3-1
D: NA

CDR3: CTSSLGHRGRGYTF
DNA: TGTACCAGCAGCTTAGGGCATAGGGGACGGGGATACACCTTC
size: NA
J: TRBJ1-2
V: TRBV7-2
D: NA